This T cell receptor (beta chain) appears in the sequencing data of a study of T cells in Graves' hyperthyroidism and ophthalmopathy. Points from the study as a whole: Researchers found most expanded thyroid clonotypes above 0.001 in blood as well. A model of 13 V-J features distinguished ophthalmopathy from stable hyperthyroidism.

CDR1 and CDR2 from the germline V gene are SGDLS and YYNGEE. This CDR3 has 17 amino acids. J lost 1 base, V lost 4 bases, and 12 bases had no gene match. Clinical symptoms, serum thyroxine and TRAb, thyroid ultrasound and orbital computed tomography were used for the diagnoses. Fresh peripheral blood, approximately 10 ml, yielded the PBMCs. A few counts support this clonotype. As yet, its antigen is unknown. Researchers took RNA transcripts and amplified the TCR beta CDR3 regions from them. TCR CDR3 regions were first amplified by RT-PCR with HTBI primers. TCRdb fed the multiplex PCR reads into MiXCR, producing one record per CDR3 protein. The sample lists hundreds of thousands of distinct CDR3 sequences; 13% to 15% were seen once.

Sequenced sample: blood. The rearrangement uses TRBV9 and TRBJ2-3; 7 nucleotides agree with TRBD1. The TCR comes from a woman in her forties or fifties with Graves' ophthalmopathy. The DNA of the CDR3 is TGTGCCAGCAGCCCTCGTGAAGGGGGCGCGGGCACAGATACGCAGTATTTT. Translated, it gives CASSPREGGAGTDTQYF.